The next 22 T cell receptor beta chains were all read from a single sample in a study of CD8 T cells in ankylosing spondylitis. MiXCR, run by TCRdb on the 5' RACE reads, gives a single entry per CDR3 protein. The repertoire consists of about 540,000 distinct CDR3 sequences, with more than 9.5% occurring once and the leading ten covering 6.8%. Broader study findings: Within ankylosing spondylitis blood, a TCR beta motif made up of several highly homologous variants appeared to be characteristic.

The antigens of these receptors remain unknown. The sequencing sample was made of blood, either unsorted or a sorted T cell fraction (not recorded which). These receptors all stem from a male donor with ankylosing spondylitis.

Ten or more counts support this clonotype. The gene calls are TRBV7-2 and TRBJ1-6, with 7 nucleotides matching TRBD1. Germline CDR1 is SGHTA and CDR2 is FQGNSA. V lost 5 bases, J lost 8 bases, and 6 bases stayed unmatched. CDR3 length: 14 amino acids. The CDR3 is CASSLTGFYSPLHF. The CDR3 bases are TGTGCCAGCAGCCTGACAGGGTTTTATTCACCCCTCCACTTT. Full variable domain (remainder filled in from reference TRBV7-2 and TRBJ1-6): GAGVSQSPSNKVTEKGKDVELRCDPISGHTALYWYRQSLGQGLEFLIYFQGNSAPDKSGLPSDRFSAERTGGSVSTLTIQRTQQEDSAVYLCASSLTGFYSPLHFGNGTRLTVT.

This clonotype was counted at least ten times. The DNA for the CDR3 is TGCAGTGCTGCCCAAGGGAACTCCTACGAGCAGTACTTC. This gives the protein CSAAQGNSYEQYF. The J gene is TRBJ2-7, the V gene TRBV20-1; D is undetermined. The CDR3 runs to 13 residues. The V end lost 5 bases, the J end lost 0 bases, and 11 bases lay between the germline ends. Germline V gene sequence: CDR1 DFQATT, CDR2 SNEGSKA (reference sequence).

This clonotype was found a few times. V usage is TRBV11-2 and J usage is TRBJ1-1; possible D gene TRBD1, 6 bases. Trimming took 4 bases from V and 0 from J, leaving 12 bases between them. The CDR3 is 15 amino acids. Germline CDR1 and CDR2: SGHAT and FQNNGV. The CDR3 is CASSSEGGLNTEAFF. In nucleotides, the CDR3 is TGTGCCAGCAGCTCCGAGGGGGGGCTGAACACTGAAGCTTTCTTT.

This clonotype was seen a few times. The V gene is TRBV7-6, the J gene TRBJ2-7; D is undetermined. The germline V gene has CDR1 SGHVS and CDR2 FNYEAQ. This CDR3 is 14 amino acids long. Trimming left V 5 bases short and J 2 bases short, with 13 bases between. The chain's CDR3 is CASSPGGVPYEQYF. The DNA of the CDR3 is TGTGCCAGCAGCCCAGGTGGGGTCCCCTACGAGCAGTACTTC.

CDR3 bases: TGTGCCACCCTAGACCGGGCCCACGGCGATGAGCAGTTCTTC. Amino acids: CATLDRAHGDEQFF. The V and J genes are TRBV10-3 and TRBJ2-1; D not certain. V was pared by 10 bases and J by 8 bases, with 21 bases between. From germline, CDR1 is ENHRY and CDR2 SYGVKD. This CDR3 contains 14 residues.

This clonotype turned up a few times. V usage is TRBV5-1 and J usage is TRBJ2-5; D might be TRBD2 (5 bases). The length of the CDR3 is 14 residues. The germline CDR1 and CDR2 sequences are SGHRS and YFSETQ. Deletions cut 0 bases from V and 3 bases from J, with 9 bases between. The CDR3 DNA sequence: TGCGCCAGCAGCTTGGGTCAGAGGGAAGAGACCCAGTACTTC. This encodes CASSLGQREETQYF.

The CDR3 sequence is CASSFQPSYEQYV. CDR3 nucleotides: TGCGCCAGCAGCTTCCAACCTTCCTACGAGCAGTACGTC. The genes are TRBV5-1 and TRBJ2-7; D call uncertain. This CDR3 spans 13 amino acids. V lost 2 bases and J 1 base, leaving 7 bases between the germline ends. CDR1 and CDR2 from the germline V gene are SGHRS and YFSETQ.

This sequence joins TRBV12-3 or TRBV12-4 and TRBJ1-3; 9 bases agree with TRBD1. The ends lost 6 bases at V and 3 bases at J; junction bases unmatched: 18. The length of the CDR3 is 19 residues. CDR3 region: CASSNYPGQGEHFGNTIYF. CDR3 DNA sequence: TGTGCCAGCAGCAACTATCCGGGACAGGGTGAACACTTTGGAAACACCATATATTTT.

The chain has TRBV4-2 and TRBJ2-1; TRBD2 might be the D (6 bases). Per the germline V gene, CDR1 is LGHNA and CDR2 is YNFKEQ. CDR3 length: 17 amino acids. V lost 2 bases and J 8 bases, leaving 22 bases between the germline ends. Here the CDR3 DNA reads TGTGCCAGCAGCCAAATCCGGACCAGCGGGCCTAAGGATGAGCAGTTCTTC. Amino acids: CASSQIRTSGPKDEQFF.

The chain has TRBV24-1 and TRBJ1-1; TRBD1 aligns across 8 bases. V lost 4 bases to trimming and J lost 4 bases; unmatched junction nucleotides: 4. The CDR3 is 14 residues long. Germline CDR1 reads KGHDR; CDR2 reads SFDVKD. This chain's CDR3 is CATSDPGQGTEAFF. The CDR3 DNA reads as TGTGCCACCAGTGACCCCGGACAGGGCACTGAAGCTTTCTTT.

This chain connects TRBV10-1 to TRBJ2-7; tentative D call: TRBD2 (6 bases). Between the trimmed V and J ends, which lost 4 bases and 6 bases, there was a span of 16 bases. The CDR3 length is 14 residues. From germline, CDR1 is WNHNN and CDR2 SYGVQD (reference sequence). CDR3 DNA sequence: TGCGCCAGCAGTGGAGAGGGAGGCCCACTCGAGCAGTACGTC. Its translation is CASSGEGGPLEQYV.

This clonotype was detected a few times. This sequence joins TRBV20-1 and TRBJ1-2, with unresolved D. The CDR3 consists of 16 residues. V was pared by 0 bases and J by 3 bases, with 17 bases between. Germline values: CDR1 DFQATT, CDR2 SNEGSKA (reference sequence). The DNA for the CDR3 is TGCAGTGCTAGAGATCGGGAGCGACCATTAGACTATGGCTACACCTTC. It yields the protein CSARDRERPLDYGYTF.

The chain carries TRBV7-9 and TRBJ1-1; weak D call: TRBD1 (6 bases). The CDR3 is 14 residues long. Germline V gives CDR1 SEHNR, CDR2 FQNEAQ (reference sequence). The germline V and J ends were trimmed by 4 bases and 0 bases, with 9 bases remaining between them. The chain's CDR3 is CASSWTVMNTEAFF. Written as DNA, the CDR3 is TGTGCCAGCAGCTGGACAGTTATGAACACTGAAGCTTTCTTT.

This clonotype was counted between two and nine times. The chain joins TRBV6-2 or TRBV6-3 to TRBJ2-3; tentative D call: TRBD2 (6 bases). The V end lost 6 bases, the J end lost 8 bases, and 21 bases lay between the germline ends. Germline V CDR1 and CDR2: MNHEY, SVGEGT. This CDR3 is 15 amino acids long. CDR3 DNA sequence: TGTGCCAGCAGCACCGCCGGGAGCAGTTATGGTACGCAGTATTTT. Amino acids: CASSTAGSSYGTQYF.

This clonotype was observed a handful of times. The chain joins TRBV9 to TRBJ2-3; 8 bases are shared with TRBD1. The V gene end was trimmed by 4 bases and the J gene end by 1 base; junction bases not matched to a gene: 8. Germline V gene sequence: CDR1 SGDLS, CDR2 YYNGEE. The CDR3 runs to 16 residues. The CDR3 nucleotides read TGTGCCAGCAGCATTACAGGGGGAGTGGGCACAGATACGCAGTATTTT. Translating it yields CASSITGGVGTDTQYF.

The chain combines TRBV11-3 with TRBJ1-4; D possibly corresponds to TRBD1 (5 bases). The CDR3 has 15 amino acids. The V and J ends lost 5 bases and 7 bases respectively, with 17 bases between them. The germline V gene has CDR1 SGHNT and CDR2 YENEEA. In DNA, the CDR3 is TGTGCCAGCAGCCCCGCGGGCAGGGTTTTTGAAAAACTGTTTTTT. This sequence encodes CASSPAGRVFEKLFF.

This clonotype came up a few times. The rearrangement joins TRBV7-8 to TRBJ2-3; D may be TRBD1 (5 bases). V shed 6 bases and J shed 4 bases, with 14 bases lying between them. CDR3 length: 14 residues. Germline CDR1 and CDR2: SGHVS and FQNEAQ. The CDR3 sequence: CASRRNTGADTQYF. The CDR3 DNA sequence: TGTGCCAGCAGGCGCAATACAGGTGCAGATACGCAGTATTTT. Variable domain in full (rest from reference TRBV7-8 and TRBJ2-3): GAGVSQSPRYKVAKRGQDVALRCDPISGHVSLFWYQQALGQGPEFLTYFQNEAQLDKSGLPSDRFFAERPEGSVSTLKIQRTQQEDSAVYLCASRRNTGADTQYFGPGTRLTVL.

The chain combines TRBV9 with TRBJ2-7, with D possibly being TRBD1 or TRBD2 (6 bases each). The CDR3 spans 15 residues. V lost 0 bases to trimming and J lost 5 bases, with 15 bases between them. Germline V gene data show CDR1 as SGDLS and CDR2 as YYNGEE. CDR3 DNA: TGTGCCAGCAGCGTAGAGCCGGGGGCTGTAAACGAGCAGTACTTC. Translating gives CASSVEPGAVNEQYF.

This chain connects TRBV3-1 to TRBJ2-3; D is perhaps TRBD1 or TRBD2 (5 bases each). The germline gives CDR1 LGHDT, CDR2 YNNKEL (reference sequence). Between the trimmed V and J ends, which lost 7 bases and 3 bases, there was a span of 17 bases. The CDR3 loop spans 15 amino acids. The CDR3 nucleotides read TGTGCCAGCAACCGGGGCGACCCTCAAACAGATACGCAGTATTTT. Translation: CASNRGDPQTDTQYF.

The chain uses TRBV15 and TRBJ2-1, with TRBD1 matching 7 bases. V was clipped by 8 bases and J by 8 bases; unmatched bases: 6. This CDR3 contains 12 residues. Germline CDR1 reads LNHNV; CDR2 reads YYDKDF (reference sequence). The DNA of the CDR3 is TGTGCCACCCTGGGGACAGTAGATGAGCAGTTCTTC. It encodes CATLGTVDEQFF.

The CDR3: CASSSGLDEKLFF. CDR3 bases: TGCGCCAGCAGCTCGGGCCTGGATGAAAAACTGTTTTTT. V gene TRBV5-1 combines with J gene TRBJ1-4; no clear D. The V gene's germline CDR1 is SGHRS and CDR2 YFSETQ. The V gene lost 3 bases and the J gene lost 6 bases, with 9 bases spanning the gap. The CDR3 runs 13 residues. Variable domain in full (rest from reference TRBV5-1 and TRBJ1-4): KAGVTQTPRYLIKTRGQQVTLSCSPISGHRSVSWYQQTPGQGLQFLFEYFSETQRNKGNFPGRFSGRQFSNSRSEMNVSTLELGDSALYLCASSSGLDEKLFFGSGTQLSVL.

The sample holds a few counts of this clonotype. V gene TRBV12-3 or TRBV12-4 combines with J gene TRBJ1-6; 8 bases line up with TRBD1. The length of the CDR3 is 14 residues. J lost 9 bases, V lost 7 bases, and 8 bases had no gene match. The CDR3 sequence: CASTWGTGISPLHF. The CDR3 nucleotides are TGTGCCAGCACGTGGGGGACAGGTATTTCACCCCTCCACTTT.